This TCR beta chain was profiled in a study of T cell changes during pregnancy in multiple sclerosis. Clones were sequenced by immunoSEQ multiplex PCR, and TCRdb holds only the in-frame ones, with some missing. The table has just under 95,000 clones, 92% seen once. V lost 4 bases and J 3 bases, leaving 11 bases between the germline ends. Germline V gives CDR1 SGHNT, CDR2 YYREEE (reference sequence). This CDR3 is 14 amino acids long. The receptor's source is a female donor with multiple sclerosis, enrolled in a pregnancy study. V usage is TRBV5-4 and J usage is TRBJ2-1; D is unclear. The sequences come from peripheral blood, collected in the first trimester of pregnancy. CDR3 nucleotide sequence: TGTGCCAGCAGCCTCCTAAGGAGCTACAATGAGCAGTTCTTC. Protein sequence: CASSLLRSYNEQFF. Combining the CDR3 with reference TRBV5-4 and TRBJ2-1 gives the whole variable domain ETGVTQSPTHLIKTRGQQVTLRCSSQSGHNTVSWYQQALGQGPQFIFQYYREEENGRGNFPPRFSGLQFPNYSSELNVNALELDDSALYLCASSLLRSYNEQFFGPGTRLTVL.